These T cell receptor beta chains were read from a single sample in a study of blood T cell repertoires in COVID-19. Clones were sequenced by immunoSEQ multiplex PCR, and TCRdb holds only the in-frame ones, with some missing. The sample records fewer than 200,000 clones, around 83% being singletons. Material for sequencing was peripheral blood. These receptors came from a woman in her seventies with COVID-19, enrolled during active disease. Both conserved end residues are part of each CDR3. D genes are given only for firm matches.

v_call	j_call	d_call	cdr3_nt	cdr3_aa
TRBV5-1	TRBJ2-7	.	TGCGCCAGCAGCTTGGTTCTAGGACAGACTTACGAGCAGTACTTC	CASSLVLGQTYEQYF
TRBV5-6	TRBJ1-6	.	TGTGCCAGCACCCGGGGAGGGGCCTTAAGCTCCTATAATTCACCCCTCCACTTT	CASTRGGALSSYNSPLHF
TRBV7-2	TRBJ2-7	TRBD2	TGTGCCAGCAGCCACCCTGCTAGCGGGCCAAACCCCTACGAGCAGTACTTC	CASSHPASGPNPYEQYF
TRBV7-3	TRBJ1-1	.	TGTGCCAGCAGCACCCTCGGACAGACTGAAGCTTTCTTT	CASSTLGQTEAFF
TRBV7-2	TRBJ2-1	.	TGTGCCAGCAGCCGGAGAGGAGTTTACAATGAGCAGTTCTTC	CASSRRGVYNEQFF
TRBV16	TRBJ2-1	.	TGTGCCAGCAAAGCGGGCAGGGGGGCCTACAATGAGCAGTTCTTC	CASKAGRGAYNEQFF
TRBV7-2	TRBJ1-1	TRBD1	TGTGCCAGCAGCGGCCCGGGACAGCAGAACACTGAAGCTTTCTTT	CASSGPGQQNTEAFF
TRBV5-1	TRBJ2-2	.	TGCGCCAGCAGCCCCCTAGGATCCGGGGAGCTGTTTTTT	CASSPLGSGELFF
TRBV24-1	TRBJ1-1	TRBD1	TGTGCCACCAGTGAATCCGGGACAGGGGGTGAAGCTTTCTTT	CATSESGTGGEAFF
TRBV24-1	TRBJ2-2	TRBD1	TGTGCCACCAGTGATTCCAGGGGGCTTAGCACCGGGGAGCTGTTTTTT	CATSDSRGLSTGELFF
TRBV6-2/TRBV6-3	TRBJ1-5	.	TGTGCCAGCAGTGCGGCTAGGGGTTCACAGCCCCAGCATTTT	CASSAARGSQPQHF
TRBV4-3	TRBJ1-1	.	TGCGCCAGCAGCCAAGATACGAGAGTTGAAGCTTTCTTT	CASSQDTRVEAFF
TRBV7-3	TRBJ2-2	.	TGTGCCAGCAGCGAAAGAATCGGGGAGAGCACCGGGGAGCTGTTTTTT	CASSERIGESTGELFF